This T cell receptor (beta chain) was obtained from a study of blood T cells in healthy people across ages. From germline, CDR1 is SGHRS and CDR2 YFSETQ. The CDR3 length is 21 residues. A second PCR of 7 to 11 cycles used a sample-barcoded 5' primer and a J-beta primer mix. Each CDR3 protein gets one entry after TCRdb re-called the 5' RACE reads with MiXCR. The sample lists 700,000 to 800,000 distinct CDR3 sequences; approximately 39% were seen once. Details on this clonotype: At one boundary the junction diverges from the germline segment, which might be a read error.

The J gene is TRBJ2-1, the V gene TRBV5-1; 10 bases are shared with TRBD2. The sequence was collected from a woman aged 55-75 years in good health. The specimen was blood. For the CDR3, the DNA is TGCGCCAGCAGCTCGTTCTCGTTAGCGGGGGGCCGCCCATCATCCTACAACGAGCAGTTCTTC. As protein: CASSSFSLAGGRPSSYNEQFF.